What follows are 13 T cell receptor beta chains derived from one specimen sequenced in a study of T cells in Graves' hyperthyroidism and ophthalmopathy. The CDR3 regions of TCR beta were amplified from RNA transcripts. The HTBI primer set served for first-round RT-PCR of the TCR CDR3. Via MiXCR, TCRdb re-called the multiplex PCR reads, giving one row per CDR3 protein. The table shows about 580,000 distinct CDR3 sequences, with roughly 14% occurring only once. What was sequenced was blood. The receptors were gathered from a woman in her thirties with Graves' hyperthyroidism that later progressed to Graves' ophthalmopathy.

Worth noting for this clonotype: This may stem from a read error, because a much larger clone lies one nucleotide away. The chain combines TRBV10-3 with TRBJ2-1; 9 nucleotides match TRBD1. J gave up 10 bases and V 6 bases, and 7 bases lay outside the gene matches. Germline loops: CDR1 ENHRY, CDR2 SYGVKD. This CDR3 comprises 13 residues. CDR3 in DNA: TGTGCCATCAGCGGAAACACAGGGGGCGAGCAGTTCTTC. This sequence encodes CAISGNTGGEQFF.

This clonotype has more than one count but fewer than ten. This chain links TRBV20-1 with TRBJ2-7, with 9 bases lining up with TRBD1. The ends lost 6 bases at V and 4 bases at J; junction bases unmatched: 7. Germline lookup yields CDR1 DFQATT and CDR2 SNEGSKA (reference sequence). The length of the CDR3 is 13 residues. As DNA, the CDR3 is TGCAGTGCCCCGGAGACAGGGGGGTACGAGCAGTACTTC. Protein: CSAPETGGYEQYF.

This clonotype was detected only a few times. The chain has TRBV27 and TRBJ2-2; D unresolved. There are 15 residues in the CDR3. Between the trimmed V and J ends, which lost 1 base and 2 bases, there was a span of 8 bases. In germline, CDR1 is MNHEY, CDR2 SMNVEV (reference sequence). The CDR3 bases are TGTGCCAGCAGTTTATACGACTCTAACACCGGGGAGCTGTTTTTT. Translated: CASSLYDSNTGELFF.

This clonotype was observed at least ten times. The gene calls are TRBV6-2 or TRBV6-3 and TRBJ2-7; TRBD2 matches at 12 bases. The V segment lost 2 bases and the J segment 2 bases; nucleotides outside the gene matches: 7. The germline CDR1 and CDR2 sequences are MNHEY and SVGEGT. The CDR3 totals 17 residues. CDR3 coding DNA: TGTGCCAGCAGTTACCCTCCGGGACTAGCGGGTACCTACGAGCAGTACTTC. It encodes CASSYPPGLAGTYEQYF.

There are many counts of this clonotype. This rearrangement joins TRBV12-5 to TRBJ1-5; D unclear. Trimming took 6 bases from V and 4 from J, leaving 10 bases between them. This CDR3 is 13 amino acids long. CDR1 and CDR2 from the germline V gene are LGHNT and FRNRAP. The CDR3 nucleotides read TGTGCTAGTGGGGAGACGGGTAATCAGCCCCAGCATTTT. It specifies CASGETGNQPQHF.

This rearrangement joins TRBV10-3 to TRBJ2-2; a weak D match, TRBD1 (6 bases). Looked up from germline, CDR1 is ENHRY and CDR2 is SYGVKD. The germline V and J ends were trimmed by 3 bases and 0 bases, with 11 bases remaining between them. This CDR3 has 16 residues. CDR3 DNA sequence: TGTGCCATCAGTGACAGGGGAGTAACGAACACCGGGGAGCTGTTTTTT. Amino acid sequence: CAISDRGVTNTGELFF.

This clonotype was seen at least ten times. The genes are TRBV19 and TRBJ2-7, with D possibly called TRBD1 or TRBD2 (5 bases each). The ends were cut back, 9 bases at V and 3 bases at J, with 12 bases in the middle. The CDR3 length is 12 residues. Germline loops: CDR1 LNHDA, CDR2 SQIVND (reference sequence). The CDR3, as DNA: TGTGCCAGCCGGGACGAAGACTACGAGCAGTACTTC. As protein: CASRDEDYEQYF.

This clonotype was observed a few times. The V gene is TRBV20-1, the J gene TRBJ2-2; a weak D match, TRBD2 (6 bases). The CDR3 sequence is 14 residues long. The V gene's germline CDR1 is DFQATT and CDR2 SNEGSKA (reference sequence). Trimming took off 8 bases at V and 4 bases at J, with 17 bases between the two ends. CDR3 amino acids: CSPAGRRITGELFF. In DNA, the CDR3 is TGCAGTCCCGCCGGGAGACGTATCACCGGGGAGCTGTTTTTT.

This clonotype was counted ten times or more. The V call is TRBV19, the J call TRBJ1-1, with 7 bases aligning to TRBD1. CDR1 is LNHDA and CDR2 is SQIVND in the germline V gene (reference sequence). The CDR3 contains 12 residues. Trimming cost V 5 bases and J 6 bases; bases outside gene matches: 3. In DNA, the CDR3 is TGTGCCAGTAGTGGACAGGACCCTGAAGCTTTCTTT. This sequence encodes CASSGQDPEAFF.

In this sample, this clonotype turned up many times. The chain combines TRBV11-3 with TRBJ2-1, with 10 bases fitting TRBD2. V lost 5 bases to trimming and J lost 5 bases; unmatched junction nucleotides: 12. CDR1 and CDR2 (germline): SGHNT, YENEEA. This CDR3 comprises 17 residues. Here the CDR3 DNA reads TGTGCCAGCAGCCACACAGCGGGAGGGGGGACTGACAATGAGCAGTTCTTC. As protein: CASSHTAGGGTDNEQFF.

Ten or more counts support this clonotype. The chain couples TRBV5-4 to TRBJ2-3, with D perhaps matching TRBD1 or TRBD2 (5 bases each). Germline V gives CDR1 SGHNT, CDR2 YYREEE (reference sequence). V shed 4 bases and J shed 0 bases, with 15 bases lying between them. The CDR3 has 16 residues. The DNA for the CDR3 is TGTGCCAGCAGCCCGGGTCGGGACGGGAGCACAGATACGCAGTATTTT. Translated: CASSPGRDGSTDTQYF.

As concerns this clonotype: A read error is possible here, since a much larger clone lies one base away. The final CDR3 position lacks the conserved phenylalanine or tryptophan, pointing to a likely read error. The chain combines TRBV30 with TRBJ1-1, with 9 nucleotides matching TRBD1. The CDR3 length is 15 residues. The V segment lost 2 bases and the J segment 0 bases; nucleotides outside the gene matches: 4. The germline V gene encodes CDR1 GTSNPN and CDR2 SVGIG (reference sequence). DNA of the CDR3: TGTGCCTGGAGTCGGACAGGGGCAATGAACACTGAAGCTTTCCTT. Translated: CAWSRTGAMNTEAFL.

This clonotype was seen many times. V usage is TRBV2 and J usage is TRBJ2-1; 11 nucleotides align to TRBD2. The CDR3 runs to 16 residues. Unmatched junction bases numbered 9, after V lost 6 bases and J lost 5 bases. Germline V gene data show CDR1 as SNHLY and CDR2 as FYNNEI. CDR3 sequence: CASRTTRLAGHNEQFF. CDR3 DNA: TGTGCCAGCAGGACCACTCGACTAGCGGGACACAATGAGCAGTTCTTC.